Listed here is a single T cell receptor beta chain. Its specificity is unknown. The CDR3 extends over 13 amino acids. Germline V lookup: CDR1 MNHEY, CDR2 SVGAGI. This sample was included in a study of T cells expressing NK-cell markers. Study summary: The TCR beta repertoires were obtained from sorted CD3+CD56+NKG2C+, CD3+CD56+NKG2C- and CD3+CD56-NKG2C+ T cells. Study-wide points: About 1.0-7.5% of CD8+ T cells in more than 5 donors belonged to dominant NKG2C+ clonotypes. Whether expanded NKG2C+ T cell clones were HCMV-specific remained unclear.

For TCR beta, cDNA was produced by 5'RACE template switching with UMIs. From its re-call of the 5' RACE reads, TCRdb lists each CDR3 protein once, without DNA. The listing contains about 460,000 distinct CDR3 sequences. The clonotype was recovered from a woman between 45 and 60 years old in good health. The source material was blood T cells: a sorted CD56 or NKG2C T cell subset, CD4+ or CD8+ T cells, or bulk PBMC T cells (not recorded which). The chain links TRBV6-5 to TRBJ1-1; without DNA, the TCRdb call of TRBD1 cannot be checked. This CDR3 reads CASRDGQNTEAFF.